The present T cell receptor beta chain was sequenced within a study of T cells in Graves' hyperthyroidism and ophthalmopathy (dated by TCRdb to about 2019). Some background on the complete study: Peripheral blood samples were taken at the time of initial diagnosis, prior to any treatment. To identify distinguishing TCR V-J signatures, a discovery cohort of 100 or so patients was used, comprising some 45 with Graves' ophthalmopathy and some 60 with stable Graves' hyperthyroidism. Whether ophthalmopathy could be predicted prospectively was tested in an independent validation cohort made up of under 20 hyperthyroidism patients plus 17 patients who later progressed to ophthalmopathy. The 100 or so discovery patients were divided at random into training and test sets in a 7:3 ratio. In six Graves' hyperthyroidism patients, the study also compared T-cell repertoires from thyroid tissue with T-cell repertoires from blood. Once sampling was done, hyperthyroidism patients were given methimazole at a starting dose of 30 mg daily, whereas ophthalmopathy patients were given high-dose intravenous methylprednisolone. According to the paper, TCR Vbeta CDR3 sequencing was carried out on some 140 peripheral blood samples, which came from fewer than 50 ophthalmopathy, 75 to 80 hyperthyroidism and 17 progressor patients. The full study reports these points: During validation, the model predicted progression to ophthalmopathy a median of around 6 months ahead of onset, with roughly 65% sensitivity and 72% to 80% specificity. Most expanded thyroid clonotypes (frequency above 0.001) were also detected in blood, suggesting blood repertoires may reflect thyroid immune responses. In cross-validation, a model built on a 13 V-J signature told ophthalmopathy apart from stable hyperthyroidism with approximately 91% sensitivity and about 81% specificity, and in testing the same model reached 80%/75%. Sample size was not statistically predetermined, and blinding of investigators to group allocation was not performed.

This clonotype was observed many times. The antigen it recognizes is unknown. No base quality values were provided; no much bigger clone lies one nucleotide off. A patient counted as having stable Graves' hyperthyroidism if no progression to ophthalmopathy occurred over 18 months of follow-up. Hyperthyroidism patients were aged 18 to 65 years and newly diagnosed, with disease duration of less than 2 months. Patients with uncontrolled infections, other autoimmune diseases, pregnancy or lactation were excluded. Diagnoses were established on the basis of clinical symptoms, serum thyroxine and TRAb, thyroid ultrasound, and orbital computed tomography. PBMCs were isolated from 7.5 to 10 ml of fresh peripheral blood by Ficoll-Paque density gradient centrifugation. Trizol reagent was used to extract total RNA, and RNA quality was then checked on an Agilent 2100 Bioanalyzer. Amplification of TCR beta CDR3 regions was carried out from RNA transcripts. The first round of RT-PCR for the TCR CDR3 was performed with the HTBI primer set and the Qiagen OneStep RT-PCR kit. The libraries were constructed in a second round of multiplex PCR and then size-selected and purified. Libraries were sequenced paired-end with 100 bp reads on an Illumina HiSeq2000. On the authors' methods: SOAPnuke was used to process the raw data, with reads discarded if the reads contained adapters or uncalled bases, had a mean Phred below 15, or lacked an exact constant-primer or identifier match. COPE v1.2.5 was used to merge high-quality paired reads, and clonotypes were defined as unique nucleotide sequences. Clonotypes were aligned to IMGT TRBV, TRBD and TRBJ reference segments using MiTCR v1.1. Analysis was restricted to V-J combinations with a frequency above 0.0001, which covered 99.2% of repertoires. The TCS score was defined as F50 (clonal expansion) divided by E x V (chaos), with BLOSUM62-based TCRdist calculated between CDR3 peptides within each V-J. Welch's t-statistics and random forest reduced around 550 V-J features to roughly 13, which were used in a naive Bayes classifier (R e1071). TCRdb reworked the public reads: Q25 trimming with fastp, MiXCR clone assembly, productive beta chains retained. Each CDR3 protein appears once, grouped with its most common genes and DNA. These V and J calls derive from TCRdb rather than the authors' analysis. For this sample the table gives around 300,000 distinct CDR3 sequences, of which roughly 14% were detected only once. Approximately 23% of the sample is taken by the ten largest.

Unmatched junction bases come to 7, with V trimmed by 6 bases and J by 2 bases. Inclusive of the bounding cysteine and phenylalanine, the CDR3 is 16 residues long. Just CDR3 DNA is preserved here, 48 bases in frame from base 1. What was sequenced was blood. The sequence is built from TRBV12-3 or TRBV12-4 and TRBJ2-6, with 7 junctional bases fitting TRBD1. The sequence derives from a woman in her thirties with Graves' hyperthyroidism. CDR3 loop: CASSFDRDPGANVLTF. The base sequence is TGTGCCAGCAGCTTTGACAGGGACCCTGGGGCCAACGTCCTGACTTTC.